The rows below give T cell receptor beta chains drawn from one sample of a study of shared clonotypes between healthy human individuals. Sequenced by immunoSEQ multiplex PCR; TCRdb stores in-frame clones only, minus some. Of around 2.5 million clones in the sample, 93% were seen once. Sequenced sample: naive CD4+ T cells from PBMCs. The receptor set was obtained from a man aged 18 to 30 in good health. Some clones in this sample may be carry-over from other donors' samples. CDR3s include the opening cysteine and the closing phenylalanine or tryptophan. A D gene is named only where the DNA matches it firmly.

len,d_gene,v_gene,j_gene,CDR3nt,CDR3aa
15,NA,TRBV4-2,TRBJ1-2,TGTGCCAGCAGCCAAGATCAATCGCCGGGCTATGGCTACACCTTC,CASSQDQSPGYGYTF
14,NA,TRBV7-8,TRBJ1-4,TGTGCCAGCAGCTCGGCGGCGTTGGGAGAAAAACTGTTTTTT,CASSSAALGEKLFF
13,NA,TRBV11-3,TRBJ1-1,TGTGCCAGCAGCTTAGGCCCGAACACTGAAGCTTTCTTT,CASSLGPNTEAFF
14,NA,TRBV28,TRBJ2-3,TGTGCCAGCAGTTTGCCACCTAGCACAGATACGCAGTATTTT,CASSLPPSTDTQYF
13,TRBD1,TRBV7-9,TRBJ2-1,TGTGCCAGCAGCCAGAGGACAGGGAATGAGCAGTTCTTC,CASSQRTGNEQFF
17,TRBD1,TRBV5-6,TRBJ2-2,TGTGCCAGCAGCCTCGTCGGAGACAGGGGAATTTCCGGGGAGCTGTTTTTT,CASSLVGDRGISGELFF
19,TRBD2,TRBV28,TRBJ2-2,TGTGCCAGCAGACCGCCCCGGGGACTAGCGGTGGGGCCAACCGGGGAGCTGTTTTTT,CASRPPRGLAVGPTGELFF
15,NA,TRBV6-1,TRBJ2-1,TGTGCCAGCAACAGGGACGGCAGCTCCTACAATGAGCAGTTCTTC,CASNRDGSSYNEQFF
15,TRBD1,TRBV6-5,TRBJ1-1,TGTGCCAGCAGTACTACAGGGGGCGGTCGCACTGAAGCTTTCTTT,CASSTTGGGRTEAFF
13,NA,TRBV19,TRBJ1-5,TGTGCCAGTAGTATCCTGGGAAGTCAGCCCCAGCATTTT,CASSILGSQPQHF
14,NA,TRBV6-1,TRBJ2-6,TGTGCCAGCAGTGTACTCTCTGGGGCCAACGTCCTGACTTTC,CASSVLSGANVLTF
13,TRBD1,TRBV2,TRBJ2-7,TGTGCCGGAAGACAGGGGGTTTACTACGAGCAGTACTTC,CAGRQGVYYEQYF
15,TRBD2,TRBV5-4,TRBJ2-7,TGTGCCAGCAGCTTGGGACTAGCGGGAACCTACGAGCAGTACTTC,CASSLGLAGTYEQYF
13,NA,TRBV7-9,TRBJ2-1,TGTGCCACCAGGGGGACTACTTACAATGAGCAGTTCTTC,CATRGTTYNEQFF
13,NA,TRBV25-1,TRBJ2-4,TGTGCCAGCAGTGCGGTCGATGTCAACATTCAGTACTTC,CASSAVDVNIQYF
15,TRBD1,TRBV13,TRBJ1-1,TGTGCCAGCAGCCGTAGAGCCACAGGGGGCACTGAAGCTTTCTTT,CASSRRATGGTEAFF
12,NA,TRBV5-4,TRBJ2-5,TGTGCCAGCGGGAGGTTACAAGAGACCCAGTACTTC,CASGRLQETQYF
15,TRBD2,TRBV18,TRBJ2-3,TGTGCCAGCTCACCATCTAGCGGGAGGGCCGATACGCAGTATTTT,CASSPSSGRADTQYF
15,TRBD1,TRBV5-1,TRBJ2-5,TGCGCCAGCAGCTTTTGGAACAGGGGTGGGGAGACCCAGTACTTC,CASSFWNRGGETQYF
13,NA,TRBV28,TRBJ1-2,TGTGCCAGCAGTTTAGATAGTAACTATGGCTACACCTTC,CASSLDSNYGYTF
13,NA,TRBV7-3,TRBJ2-5,TGTGCCAGCAGCAAATCTTCCCAAGAGACCCAGTACTTC,CASSKSSQETQYF
18,NA,TRBV4-1,TRBJ2-7,TGCGCCAGCAGCCAAGATGGCGCCCAGACAGGCCCCCCCTACGAGCAGTACTTC,CASSQDGAQTGPPYEQYF
16,TRBD2,TRBV18,TRBJ2-2,TGTGCCAGCTCACCCGGACTAGCGGGAGCGGTCGGGGAGCTGTTTTTT,CASSPGLAGAVGELFF
17,TRBD1,TRBV4-3,TRBJ1-3,TGCGCCAGCAGCCAAGACCCGGGACAGGGTGCTGGAAACACCATATATTTT,CASSQDPGQGAGNTIYF
14,NA,TRBV14,TRBJ1-4,TGTGCCAGCAGCCAACCTGGGCTGGGGGAAAAACTGTTTTTT,CASSQPGLGEKLFF
15,NA,TRBV4-1,TRBJ1-2,TGCGCCAGCAGGTCGCTGGCACGGAACCACTATGGCTACACCTTC,CASRSLARNHYGYTF
16,NA,TRBV5-1,TRBJ2-2,TGCGCCAGCAGCTTGGCGGGGGCCGGGTTAACCGGGGAGCTGTTTTTT,CASSLAGAGLTGELFF
14,NA,TRBV18,TRBJ2-3,TGTGCCAGCTCACCGACTTTTAACACAGATACGCAGTATTTT,CASSPTFNTDTQYF
14,NA,TRBV7-2,TRBJ2-7,TGTGCCAGCAGCTCAGAACAGGGTAGCTACGAGCAGTACTTC,CASSSEQGSYEQYF
14,NA,TRBV14,TRBJ1-2,TGTGCCAGCAGCCAAGATGGCCGTAACTATGGCTACACCTTC,CASSQDGRNYGYTF
15,NA,TRBV19,TRBJ2-2,TGTGCCAGTAGTCCAAGACAGGCGAACACCGGGGAGCTGTTTTTT,CASSPRQANTGELFF
12,NA,TRBV11-2,TRBJ1-1,TGTGCCAGCAGCTTAGACGGGACTGAAGCTTTCTTT,CASSLDGTEAFF
13,NA,TRBV5-5,TRBJ1-1,TGTGCCAGCAGCTTGGGGAGGAACACTGAAGCTTTCTTT,CASSLGRNTEAFF
16,NA,TRBV7-2,TRBJ2-1,TGTGCCAGCAGCTTAGTCGGGACCCTCTCCTACAATGAGCAGTTCTTC,CASSLVGTLSYNEQFF
15,TRBD1,TRBV15,TRBJ2-6,TGTGCCACCAGCAGAACAGGGGCGGGGGCCAACGTCCTGACTTTC,CATSRTGAGANVLTF
17,TRBD2,TRBV15,TRBJ2-1,TGTGCCACCAGCGGACGGACTAGCGGGAGCTCCTACAATGAGCAGTTCTTC,CATSGRTSGSSYNEQFF
12,NA,TRBV4-1,TRBJ2-7,TGCGCCAGCAGCCAAGACGGTTACGAGCAGTACTTC,CASSQDGYEQYF
13,NA,TRBV28,TRBJ1-5,TGTGCCAGCAGTTGGGGCGGGAATCAGCCCCAGCATTTT,CASSWGGNQPQHF
15,TRBD1,TRBV28,TRBJ1-1,TGTGCCAGCAGTTTTACGGACAGGGGGAACACTGAAGCTTTCTTT,CASSFTDRGNTEAFF
13,NA,TRBV7-3,TRBJ2-5,TGTGCCAGCAGCTTCGCGGATTCGGAGACCCAGTACTTC,CASSFADSETQYF
16,TRBD1,TRBV28,TRBJ2-3,TGTGCCAGTTTATCCGTGGGCAGGGGGCGATGGGATACGCAGTATTTT,CASLSVGRGRWDTQYF
14,TRBD1,TRBV11-3,TRBJ2-3,TGTGCCAGCAGCGACCCGGGACAGCCAGATACGCAGTATTTT,CASSDPGQPDTQYF
15,NA,TRBV4-2,TRBJ1-5,TGTGCCAGCAGCCTAGAGTATAATAGCAATCAGCCCCAGCATTTT,CASSLEYNSNQPQHF
15,NA,TRBV6-1,TRBJ1-1,TGTGCCAGCAGTGAACAGGTCCAAAAGTACGCTGAAGCTTTCTTT,CASSEQVQKYAEAFF
15,NA,TRBV5-1,TRBJ1-4,TGCGCCAGCAGACGACAATGGGCAACTAATGAAAAACTGTTTTTT,CASRRQWATNEKLFF
16,NA,TRBV5-1,TRBJ2-1,TGCGCCAGCAGCTTGTTACCGGGCCACTCCTACAATGAGCAGTTCTTC,CASSLLPGHSYNEQFF
15,NA,TRBV9,TRBJ1-2,TGTGCCAGCAGCGCCCGGGAGGGATCCTCCCCTGGCTACACCTTC,CASSAREGSSPGYTF
16,TRBD1,TRBV7-2,TRBJ1-2,TGTGCCAGCAGCGCGGGGGTACAGGGGAGGGTCTATGGCTACACCTTC,CASSAGVQGRVYGYTF
14,TRBD2,TRBV29-1,TRBJ2-3,TGCAGCACTTCAGCGGGGACTGCCACAGATACGCAGTATTTT,CSTSAGTATDTQYF
16,TRBD2,TRBV5-1,TRBJ2-3,TGCGCCAGCAAAGGGACTAGCCGAACTAGCACAGATACGCAGTATTTT,CASKGTSRTSTDTQYF
16,TRBD2,TRBV7-9,TRBJ2-7,TGTGCCAGCAGCTTAGTTGCTAGCGGGGACACCTACGAGCAGTACTTC,CASSLVASGDTYEQYF
16,NA,TRBV19,TRBJ2-1,TGTGCCAGTAGTATAGCGCCGATGGGGGCGTACAATGAGCAGTTCTTC,CASSIAPMGAYNEQFF
11,NA,TRBV15,TRBJ1-4,TGTGCCACCAGCATCTCAGAAAAACTGTTTTTT,CATSISEKLFF
15,TRBD1,TRBV2,TRBJ1-1,TGTGCCAGCAGGGAAGAACAGGGGGCCTTCACTGAAGCTTTCTTT,CASREEQGAFTEAFF
15,NA,TRBV19,TRBJ1-5,TGTGCCAGTAGTATAGTACTAACAAGTCCTCAGCCCCAGCATTTT,CASSIVLTSPQPQHF